By sample share, the clone carrying this T cell receptor (beta chain) is medium-sized. The target antigen is unknown. This entry is derived from a study of metastatic and nonmetastatic thyroid tumors. Study-wide context: For malignant and benign thyroid patients, tumor or nodule tissue and blood were the sources whose repertoires were compared.

Original methodology: Built for papillary thyroid cancer, a distant-metastasis classifier drew on CDR3 differences across clinicopathological groups. TCRdb reassembled clones from the PCR reads with MiXCR. Here the V and J calls rest on TCRdb's processing, not on the authors' analysis. Here the sample spans around 34,000 clones, about 15% being singletons. Study observations and caveats: Across blood and tumor, TCR beta diversity in malignant thyroid tumors was reportedly significantly higher than in benign nodules.

The CDR3 totals 14 residues. Trimming left V 3 bases short and J 5 bases short, with 11 bases between. Thyroid surgery took place with no prior treatment in any patient. The rearrangement uses TRBV12-3 or TRBV12-4 and TRBJ2-1; D ambiguous. The sequencing sample was made of blood. The TCR comes from a male donor with papillary thyroid cancer or a benign thyroid nodule (not recorded which). Some clones in this sample may be carry-over from other donors' samples. The DNA of the CDR3 is TGTGCCAGCAGTTTGGCAGGTGGACACAATGAGCAGTTCTTC. Translated: CASSLAGGHNEQFF.